This is a list of T cell receptor beta chains from one sample in a study of cytomegalovirus exposure and HLA in healthy donors. Profiled with immunoSEQ multiplex PCR; TCRdb holds only in-frame clones, not every one. The sample lists 160,000 or so clones, more than 75% occurring once. Sequencing was carried out using PBMCs. These receptors all come from a young man in good health and CMV-seronegative. The conserved cysteine and the conserved F or W are not part of the CDR3 here. D genes are given only for firm matches.

TRBV7-2	TRBJ2-2	NA	ASSLMEGNTGELF
TRBV4-1	TRBJ2-5	NA	ASSHPVGRQAFRWATQETQY
TRBV5-4	TRBJ1-2	NA	ASSPWTASNYGYT
TRBV28	TRBJ1-4	NA	ASSFFLEKLF
TRBV7-8	TRBJ2-1	NA	ASTKGGVSSYNEQF
TRBV28	TRBJ2-5	TRBD2	AGAWGGARRETQY
TRBV7-9	TRBJ2-7	NA	ASSQTGVAYEQY
TRBV15	TRBJ2-7	TRBD1	ATSRDVMGQDYEQY
TRBV7-2	TRBJ1-3	NA	ASSLVGISGNTIY
TRBV2	TRBJ1-1	NA	ASSYRDTEAF
TRBV7-6	TRBJ1-5	TRBD1	ASSFGQGYNQPQH
TRBV19	TRBJ2-1	NA	ASRSDTSSYNEQF
TRBV11-3	TRBJ2-1	TRBD1	ASSAGTGGYNEQF
TRBV27	TRBJ2-5	TRBD1	ASRSAGGETQY
TRBV4-1	TRBJ2-1	TRBD2	ASREGVGRGGYNEQF
TRBV19	TRBJ1-2	TRBD1	ASSIPLAGGGYT
TRBV29-1	TRBJ2-3	NA	SVADRLVTTQY
TRBV4-1	TRBJ1-1	NA	ASSQIVQKNTEAF
TRBV15	TRBJ1-5	TRBD1	ATSSSRGQNQPQH
TRBV6-1	TRBJ1-5	NA	ASSGDEKGNQPQH
TRBV5-6	TRBJ2-1	NA	ASSLGGGQF
TRBV6-1	TRBJ1-3	NA	ASSEARVKSTGNTIY
TRBV7-9	TRBJ1-3	NA	ASSSFGNTIY
TRBV5-1	TRBJ1-5	NA	ASSSGRDIVHQPQH
TRBV5-6	TRBJ2-2	NA	ASSLLMTGELF
TRBV10-3	TRBJ2-3	TRBD1	AIRSRGPDTQY
TRBV5-1	TRBJ1-6	TRBD1	ASSSSAGGEGSPLH
TRBV7-9	TRBJ2-5	TRBD1	ASSSRDRGTSETQY
TRBV5-1	TRBJ2-2	NA	ASSLASGELF
TRBV7-2	TRBJ2-3	TRBD2	ASSLGRGGLSDTQY
TRBV11-2	TRBJ2-1	NA	ASSPQNYNEQF
TRBV10-1	TRBJ1-1	TRBD1	ASSPDRGHHEAF
TRBV10-2	TRBJ2-1	TRBD2	ASSQGLGTADEQF
TRBV10-1	TRBJ2-4	NA	ASTLPHRVAKNIQY
TRBV29-1	TRBJ1-5	TRBD1	SVSDRANQPQH
TRBV5-6	TRBJ1-2	NA	ASSPGYGYT
TRBV15	TRBJ1-4	NA	ATSRASREKLF
TRBV25-1	TRBJ2-1	TRBD2	ASKPPGLAGVGEQF
TRBV4-1	TRBJ2-7	TRBD2	ASSQVTSGGYEQY
TRBV4-2	TRBJ1-2	NA	ASSQVGAGGGYT
TRBV2	TRBJ2-3	NA	ASKENPTDTQY
TRBV7-2	TRBJ2-7	TRBD2	ASSPPLAGVDEQY
TRBV5-1	TRBJ2-4	TRBD2	ASSSGLAGEGKTKNIQY
TRBV6-1	TRBJ2-7	NA	ASSESRFTDRTYSYEQY
TRBV28	TRBJ2-1	NA	ASSPGGGPYNEQF
TRBV19	TRBJ2-3	NA	ASSRGLADTQY
TRBV18	TRBJ2-1	NA	ASSRVGGGELSNEQF
TRBV2	TRBJ1-3	NA	ASSHNSGNTIY
TRBV11-2	TRBJ2-5	TRBD1	ASSRTGEVETQY
TRBV11-2	TRBJ2-7	NA	ASSLDHVVGEQY
TRBV10-3	TRBJ1-1	NA	AVSPGGKSEAF
TRBV18	TRBJ1-1	NA	ASSPRVDTEAF
TRBV11-2	TRBJ1-2	NA	ASSLNRPLGGYT
TRBV9	TRBJ2-1	NA	ASSVMETSEQF
TRBV21-1	TRBJ2-7	NA	ASSKGPGQGKFYEQY
TRBV7-9	TRBJ1-2	TRBD1	ASSPGGTGNNYGYT
TRBV29-1	TRBJ1-1	NA	SVDFRNTEAF
TRBV11-2	TRBJ2-3	TRBD2	ASSSLSGGTDTQY
TRBV6-1	TRBJ2-7	TRBD1	ASRDRSSRYEQY